This entry describes one TCR beta chain. The antigen is undetermined. This sample stems from a study of Ad26.COV2.S vaccination and SARS-CoV-2 variants. Findings and limits, study-wide: Participants given vaccine showed non-spike TCR breadth similar to that of placebo recipients. Substantial response breadth was reportedly seen for spike-specific CD8+ and CD4+ T cells after vaccination.

Specified treatment: roughly 20 received Ad26.COV2.S at low or high dose, single or two shots; about 5 received placebo; per-sample allocation not given. It was on day 63 after the first vaccine or placebo injection that samples were taken. A Boston donor was an adult aged 18-55 years. Wuhan-strain spike was delivered by a replication-incompetent Ad26 vector. The V gene lost 7 bases and the J gene lost 5 bases, with 9 bases spanning the gap. Per the germline V gene, CDR1 is ENHRY and CDR2 is SYGVKD. This CDR3 spans 12 amino acids. Libraries were prepared by immunoSEQ multiplex PCR; TCRdb keeps only in-frame clonotypes and omits some of them. Of fewer than 500,000 clones in the sample, around 91% were seen once.

This chain joins TRBV10-3 and TRBJ2-1; D remains unclear. The sequencing used peripheral blood, collected in a trial of Ad26.COV2.S vaccine versus placebo. This receptor was taken from a person aged 18-60 years who received the Ad26.COV2.S COVID-19 vaccine or a placebo. The CDR3 region is CAIMARDNEQFF. The CDR3 region has the DNA TGTGCCATCATGGCCAGAGACAATGAGCAGTTCTTC.